The rows below give T cell receptor beta chains drawn from one sample of a study of cytomegalovirus exposure and HLA in healthy donors. TCRdb's table, derived via immunoSEQ multiplex PCR, lists solely in-frame clones and lacks some. Among roughly 250,000 clones, about 83% were seen once, and the ten largest hold roughly 2%. Sample: PBMCs. The receptors here all came from a woman aged 40-49 years in good health and CMV-seropositive. CDR3s include the opening cysteine and the closing phenylalanine or tryptophan. The D gene is left open where the match is weak. Clone size is shown for a subset of rows, as once, few, many or a class of expanded clone.

CDR3 protein	CDR3 DNA	V gene	J gene	D gene	clone size
CASSLAPQGYEQYF	TGTGCCAGCAGCTTGGCCCCTCAGGGCTACGAGCAGTACTTC	TRBV5-5	TRBJ2-7	NA	NA
CSSSLAPGEKLFF	TGTTCCAGCAGCTTAGCTCCGGGTGAAAAACTGTTTTTT	TRBV7-9	TRBJ1-4	NA	NA
CASSSIPESEQYF	TGTGCCAGCAGCTCCATTCCGGAGTCCGAGCAGTACTTC	TRBV7-9	TRBJ2-7	NA	NA
CSGRRGSGSHEQYF	TGCAGCGGCCGTCGGGGTAGCGGGAGCCACGAGCAGTACTTC	TRBV29-1	TRBJ2-7	TRBD2	NA
CASSQDWTSEYNEQFF	TGTGCCAGCAGCCAAGATTGGACTAGCGAATACAATGAGCAGTTCTTC	TRBV4-2	TRBJ2-1	TRBD2	NA
CASSITGTSALRTDTQYF	TGTGCCAGCAGCATAACCGGGACTAGCGCCCTTCGCACAGATACGCAGTATTTT	TRBV11-2	TRBJ2-3	TRBD2	few
CASSTGTSGDPTDTQYF	TGTGCCAGCAGTACCGGGACTAGCGGAGACCCCACAGATACGCAGTATTTT	TRBV27	TRBJ2-3	TRBD2	once
CASSQDWASGEQFF	TGCGCCAGCAGCCAAGACTGGGCTAGCGGTGAGCAGTTCTTC	TRBV4-3	TRBJ2-1	TRBD2	NA
CASRETSSYEQYF	TGTGCCAGCAGGGAGACTTCCTCCTACGAGCAGTACTTC	TRBV6-6	TRBJ2-7	NA	NA
CASKLATSDPQEYF	TGCGCCAGCAAGCTGGCTACTAGCGATCCTCAAGAATACTTC	TRBV23-1	TRBJ2-7	TRBD2	few
CSAPRGDTQYF	TGCAGTGCCCCCCGGGGGGATACGCAGTATTTT	TRBV20-1	TRBJ2-3	NA	NA
CAWQGQADEQYF	TGTGCCTGGCAGGGACAGGCTGATGAGCAGTACTTC	TRBV30	TRBJ2-7	TRBD1	NA
CASSLELAGGPDRTYEQYF	TGTGCCAGCAGCTTAGAACTAGCGGGAGGGCCTGATAGGACCTACGAGCAGTACTTC	TRBV7-2	TRBJ2-7	TRBD2	NA
CASAIKRNSPLHF	TGTGCCAGCGCTATAAAGCGGAATTCACCCCTCCACTTT	TRBV6-5	TRBJ1-6	NA	NA
CASRDGQVYEQYF	TGTGCCAGCAGAGATGGACAGGTCTACGAGCAGTACTTC	TRBV11-3	TRBJ2-7	TRBD1	NA
CASSPGTVGETQYF	TGTGCCAGCAGCCCCGGGACAGTCGGAGAGACCCAGTACTTC	TRBV7-6	TRBJ2-5	TRBD1	NA
CASSVGRTSGNTGELFF	TGTGCCAGCAGCGTAGGGAGAACTAGCGGGAACACCGGGGAGCTGTTTTTT	TRBV9	TRBJ2-2	TRBD2	NA
CSVESASGWEETQYF	TGCAGCGTTGAGTCCGCTAGCGGGTGGGAAGAGACCCAGTACTTC	TRBV29-1	TRBJ2-5	TRBD2	few
CASSLNSNRQETQYF	TGTGCCAGCAGCCTAAACTCGAACCGCCAAGAGACCCAGTACTTC	TRBV7-9	TRBJ2-5	NA	NA
CASSSLSPGLRETQYF	TGCGCCAGCAGCTCTCTGAGCCCGGGACTGAGAGAGACCCAGTACTTC	TRBV5-1	TRBJ2-5	NA	NA
CASGYGTGEKLFF	TGTGCTAGTGGTTATGGGACAGGCGAAAAACTGTTTTTT	TRBV12-5	TRBJ1-4	TRBD1	NA
CASSLVSGSPTVYYEQYF	TGTGCCAGCAGCTTAGTCAGCGGGAGTCCCACAGTCTACTACGAGCAGTACTTC	TRBV7-2	TRBJ2-7	TRBD2	NA